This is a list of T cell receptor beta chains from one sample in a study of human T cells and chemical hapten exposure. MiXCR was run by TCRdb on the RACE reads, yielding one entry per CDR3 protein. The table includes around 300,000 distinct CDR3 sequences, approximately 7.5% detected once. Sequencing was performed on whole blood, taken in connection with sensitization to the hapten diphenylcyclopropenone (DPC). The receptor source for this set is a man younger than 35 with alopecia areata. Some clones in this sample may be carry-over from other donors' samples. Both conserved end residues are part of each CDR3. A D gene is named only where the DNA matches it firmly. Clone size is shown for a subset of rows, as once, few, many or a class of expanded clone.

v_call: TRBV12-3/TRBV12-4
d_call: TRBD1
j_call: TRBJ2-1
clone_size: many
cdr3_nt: TGTGCCAGCAGCGGCGTCAGGGACAGAAATTCCTACAATGAGCAGTTCTTC
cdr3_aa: CASSGVRDRNSYNEQFF

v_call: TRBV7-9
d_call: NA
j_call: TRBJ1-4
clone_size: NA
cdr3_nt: TGTGCCAGCAGCCCCCAGGTTACGCGACTGTTTTTT
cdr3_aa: CASSPQVTRLFF

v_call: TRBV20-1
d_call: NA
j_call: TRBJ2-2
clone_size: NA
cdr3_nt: TGCAGTGCCATGGCCGGGACTTCCCTGGCGAACACCGGGGAGCTGTTTTTT
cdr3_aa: CSAMAGTSLANTGELFF

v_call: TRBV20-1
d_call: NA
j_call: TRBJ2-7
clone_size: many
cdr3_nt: TGCAGTGCTAGAGATGACCTAGCCGCCTTACTGTACGAGCAGTACTTC
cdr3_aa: CSARDDLAALLYEQYF

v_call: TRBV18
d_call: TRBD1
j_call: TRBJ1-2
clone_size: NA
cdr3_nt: TGTGCCAGCTCACCAGGACAGGGAGAAAACTATGGCTACACCTTC
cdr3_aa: CASSPGQGENYGYTF

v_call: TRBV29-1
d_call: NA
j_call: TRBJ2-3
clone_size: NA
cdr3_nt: TGCAGCGTTTCGGCGGGGTGGGGAGGAACAGATACGCAGTATTTT
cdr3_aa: CSVSAGWGGTDTQYF

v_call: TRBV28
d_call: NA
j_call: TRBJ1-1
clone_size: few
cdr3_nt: TGTGCCAGCGCCACGGGCCGGACGGAAGCTTTCTTT
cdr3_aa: CASATGRTEAFF

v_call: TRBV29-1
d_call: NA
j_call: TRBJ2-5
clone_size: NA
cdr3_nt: TGCAGCGTTGAAGATTCCACCGGGAGCTCCCAGTACTTC
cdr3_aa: CSVEDSTGSSQYF

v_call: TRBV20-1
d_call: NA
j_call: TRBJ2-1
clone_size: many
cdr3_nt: TGCAGTGCTAGAGATCGGATACTAGCAGGGAATGAGCAGTTCTTC
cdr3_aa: CSARDRILAGNEQFF

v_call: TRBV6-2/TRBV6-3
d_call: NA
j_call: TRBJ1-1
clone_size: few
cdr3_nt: TGTGCCAGCAGTAATGACATTGGACAGCGCGGCCTCTTT
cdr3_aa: CASSNDIGQRGLF

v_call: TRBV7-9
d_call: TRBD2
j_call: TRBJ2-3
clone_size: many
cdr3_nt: TGTGCAGATCGACTAGCGGGGGTAACCACAGATACGCAGTATTTT
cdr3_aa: CADRLAGVTTDTQYF

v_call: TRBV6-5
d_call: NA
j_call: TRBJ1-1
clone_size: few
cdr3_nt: TGTGCCAGCAGTTACTCGTTGTCAGGGAGTATGAGTTACACTGAAGCTTTCTTT
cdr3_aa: CASSYSLSGSMSYTEAFF

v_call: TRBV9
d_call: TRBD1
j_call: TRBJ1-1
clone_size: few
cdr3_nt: TGTGCCAGCGCGACAGGGTCCTCGTCAATGGACACTGAAGCTTTCTTT
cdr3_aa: CASATGSSSMDTEAFF

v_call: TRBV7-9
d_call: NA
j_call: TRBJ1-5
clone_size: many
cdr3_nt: TGTGCCAGCAGCCCTGACAGTCGGTCCCGGCCCCAGCATTTT
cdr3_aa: CASSPDSRSRPQHF

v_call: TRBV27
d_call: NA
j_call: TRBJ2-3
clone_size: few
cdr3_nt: TGTGCCAGCAGTTACCTCCGGGACGTCCCAGATACGCAGTATTTT
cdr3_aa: CASSYLRDVPDTQYF

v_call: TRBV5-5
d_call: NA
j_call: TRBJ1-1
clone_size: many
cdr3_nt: TGTGCCAGCAGCTTGGAATCCACCACTGAAGCTTTCTTT
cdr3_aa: CASSLESTTEAFF

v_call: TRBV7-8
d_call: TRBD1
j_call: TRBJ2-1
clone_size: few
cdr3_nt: TGTGCCAGCAGCTTGACCCGACAGGGATACAATGAGCAGTTCTTC
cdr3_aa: CASSLTRQGYNEQFF

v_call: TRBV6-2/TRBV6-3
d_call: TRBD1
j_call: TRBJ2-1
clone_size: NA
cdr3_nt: TGTGCCAGCAGTTACGGGGACAGGATGTCTACCAATGAGCAGTTCTTC
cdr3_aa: CASSYGDRMSTNEQFF

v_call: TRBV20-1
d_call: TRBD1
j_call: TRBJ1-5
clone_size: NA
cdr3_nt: TGCAGTGCCCAGAGACAGGGGAGTCAGCCCCAGCATTTT
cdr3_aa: CSAQRQGSQPQHF

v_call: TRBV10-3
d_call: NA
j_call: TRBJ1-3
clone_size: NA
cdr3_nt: TGTGCCATCAGTGTCGGATTTTCTGGAAACACCATATATTTT
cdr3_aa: CAISVGFSGNTIYF

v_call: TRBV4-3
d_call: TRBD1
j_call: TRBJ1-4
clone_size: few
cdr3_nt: TGCGCCAGCAGCAAGTCAACAGGGGGAGCTAATGAAAAACTGTTTTTT
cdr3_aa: CASSKSTGGANEKLFF

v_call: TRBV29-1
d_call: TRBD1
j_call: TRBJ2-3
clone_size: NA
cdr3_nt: TGCAGCGTGGATAGACAGGGGGGCACAGATACGCAGTATTTT
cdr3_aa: CSVDRQGGTDTQYF

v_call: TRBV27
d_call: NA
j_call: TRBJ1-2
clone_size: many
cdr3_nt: TGTGCCAGCAGTTTATCAGCGAACTATGGCTACACCTTC
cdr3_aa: CASSLSANYGYTF

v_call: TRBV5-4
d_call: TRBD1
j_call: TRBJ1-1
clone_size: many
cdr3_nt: TGTGCCAGCAGCTCGAATAAACGGGCAGGGGGTAACACTGAAGCTTTCTTT
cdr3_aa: CASSSNKRAGGNTEAFF